The source of this TCR beta chain is a study of T-cell memory formation after mild COVID-19. This CDR3 is 15 amino acids long. V was trimmed by 4 bases and J by 6 bases, leaving 17 bases between them. Germline loops: CDR1 SGHRS, CDR2 YFSETQ. Via MiXCR, TCRdb re-called the 5' RACE reads, giving one row per CDR3 protein. The sample holds a few hundred thousand distinct CDR3 sequences, approximately 15% seen once. Sequencing was done on a sample of PBMCs or a T cell subset sorted from them (not recorded which). This TCR came from a man aged 18-30 years who had mild COVID-19 (a few samples of this study predate the infection). Cell type and time point are not known. The chain combines TRBV5-1 with TRBJ2-1; D is ambiguous. CDR3 sequence (DNA): TGCGCCAGCAGCCCGGCCCCCGGACGTAGCAATGAGCAGTTCTTC. This codes for CASSPAPGRSNEQFF.